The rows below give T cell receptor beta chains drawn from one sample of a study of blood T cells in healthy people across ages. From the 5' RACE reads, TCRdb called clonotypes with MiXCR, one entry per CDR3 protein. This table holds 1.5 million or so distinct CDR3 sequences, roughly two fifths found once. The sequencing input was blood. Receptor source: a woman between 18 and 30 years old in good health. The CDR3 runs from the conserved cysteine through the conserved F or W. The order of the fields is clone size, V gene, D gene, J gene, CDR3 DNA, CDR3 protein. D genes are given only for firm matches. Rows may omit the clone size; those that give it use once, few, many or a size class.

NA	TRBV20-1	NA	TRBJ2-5	TGCAGTGCTGACCGGGCTGACCTACGAGAGCAGTACTTC	CSADRADLREQYF
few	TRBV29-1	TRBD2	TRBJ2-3	TGCAGCGTTGGTAGCGGGGGGACAGATACGCAGTATTTT	CSVGSGGTDTQYF
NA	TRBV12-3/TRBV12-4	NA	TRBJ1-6	TGTGCCAGCAGATGGGATATTTTTTCGCCCCTCCACTTT	CASRWDIFSPLHF
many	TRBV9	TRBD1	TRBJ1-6	TGTGCCAGCAGCCCACAGGGGTTTTCGAATTCACCCCTCCACTTT	CASSPQGFSNSPLHF
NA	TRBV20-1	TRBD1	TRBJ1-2	TGCAGTGTTGACAGGGGCTGGGTTGATGGCTACACCTTC	CSVDRGWVDGYTF
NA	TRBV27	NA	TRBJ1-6	TGTGCCAGCAGTTTAATTTCTCCTTACGGCAATTCACCCCTCCACTTT	CASSLISPYGNSPLHF
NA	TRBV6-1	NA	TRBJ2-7	TGTGCCAGCAGTGAATGGGGTCGGGGCGAGCAGTACTTC	CASSEWGRGEQYF
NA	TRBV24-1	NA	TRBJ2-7	TGTGCCACCAGTGACAGGGACAATGAGCAGTACTTC	CATSDRDNEQYF
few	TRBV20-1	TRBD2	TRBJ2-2	TGCAGTGCTGGGACTAGCGGGAACACCGGGGAGCTGTTTTTT	CSAGTSGNTGELFF
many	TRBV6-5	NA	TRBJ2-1	TGTGCCAGCAGAAAGGGACATGAGCAGTTCTTC	CASRKGHEQFF
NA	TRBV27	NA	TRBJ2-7	TGTGCCAGCAGGCCGGGACTGAGCTCCTACAATGAGCAGTACTTC	CASRPGLSSYNEQYF
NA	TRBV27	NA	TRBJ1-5	TGTGCCAGCAGGGGCTATAGCAATCAGCGCCAGCATTTT	CASRGYSNQRQHF
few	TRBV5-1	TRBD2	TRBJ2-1	TGCGCCAGCAGCTTGGCTCTAGCGGGGGGCATCTCCTACAATGAGCAGTTCTTC	CASSLALAGGISYNEQFF
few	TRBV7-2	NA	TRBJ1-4	TGTGCCAGCAGCTTCAGCGGGGCAACTAATGAAAAACTGTTTTTT	CASSFSGATNEKLFF
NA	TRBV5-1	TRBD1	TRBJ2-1	TGCGCCAGCAGCTTGGGACAGGGGATTGTCCACAATGAGCAGTTCTTC	CASSLGQGIVHNEQFF
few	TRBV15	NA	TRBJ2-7	TGTGCCACCAGCAGAGGTACATCTTACGAGCAGTACTTC	CATSRGTSYEQYF
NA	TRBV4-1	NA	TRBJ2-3	TGCGCCAGCAGCCAAGAGGGACACCCACCAACAGATACGCAGTATTTT	CASSQEGHPPTDTQYF
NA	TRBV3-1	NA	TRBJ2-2	TGTGCCAGCAGCCAAGCGGGCGGGGAGCTGTTTTTT	CASSQAGGELFF
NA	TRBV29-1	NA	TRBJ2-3	TGCAGCGTTGAGTTCGGGGTTGCTACAGATACGCAGTATTTT	CSVEFGVATDTQYF
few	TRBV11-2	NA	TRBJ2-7	TGTGCCAGCAGCTTAGATATAAACATCTACGAGCAGTACTTC	CASSLDINIYEQYF
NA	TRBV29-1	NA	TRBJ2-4	TGCAGCGTGTCCCGGGCACTATCGTCCGAACAGTACTTC	CSVSRALSSEQYF
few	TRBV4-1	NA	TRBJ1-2	TGCGCCAGCAGCCAAGATAGGAGGGACTATGGCTACACCTTC	CASSQDRRDYGYTF
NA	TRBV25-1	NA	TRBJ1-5	TGTGCCAGCAGTGAAGGGGAGGGTAGTCGTCAGCCCCAGCATTTT	CASSEGEGSRQPQHF
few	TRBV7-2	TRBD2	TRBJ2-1	TGTGCCAGCAAGCGCGCGGGAGAGAACAATGAGCAGTTCTTC	CASKRAGENNEQFF
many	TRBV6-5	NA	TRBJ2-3	TGTGCCAGCAGTTACACCGGGACGGACACAGATACGCAGTATTTT	CASSYTGTDTDTQYF
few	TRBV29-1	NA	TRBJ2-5	TGCAGCGTTTCAGGACAGAGAGAGACCCAGTACTTC	CSVSGQRETQYF
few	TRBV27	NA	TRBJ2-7	TGTGCCAGCAGTGTTCCTACGGGGCCCCAGTACTTC	CASSVPTGPQYF
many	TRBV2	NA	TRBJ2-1	TGTGCCAGCGGGGGGAGGACCTACGCTCAGCAGTTCTTC	CASGGRTYAQQFF
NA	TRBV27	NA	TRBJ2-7	TGTGCCAGCAGTCCGCTGTTTTCCCGACCCTTCTACGAGCAGTACTTC	CASSPLFSRPFYEQYF
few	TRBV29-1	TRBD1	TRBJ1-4	TGCAGCGCCCGAGGGGGCGGGGGCCGGGAAAAACTGTTTTTT	CSARGGGGREKLFF
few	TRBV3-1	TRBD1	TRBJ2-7	TGTGCCAGCAGGGCGACAGGGTACTACGAGCAGTACTTC	CASRATGYYEQYF
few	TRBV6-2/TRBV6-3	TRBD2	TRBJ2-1	TGTGCCAGCACCCGAATCGTATCGGACTCCGGACTAGCGGACCCTCAAGAGCAGTTCTTC	CASTRIVSDSGLADPQEQFF
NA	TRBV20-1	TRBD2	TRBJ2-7	TGCAGTGCTAGGGGACTAGCGGGGGGTAGTCTCGAGCAGTACTTC	CSARGLAGGSLEQYF
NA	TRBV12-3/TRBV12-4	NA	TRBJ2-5	TGTGCCAGCAGTTTAGGTGTTGTTAATGACGGCCAAGAGACCCAGTACTTC	CASSLGVVNDGQETQYF
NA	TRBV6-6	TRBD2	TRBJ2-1	TGTGCCAGCAGTTACATGACTAGCGGGAATGAGCAGTTCTTC	CASSYMTSGNEQFF
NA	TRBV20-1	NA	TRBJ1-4	TGCAGTGCCTCCTTGGCAACTAATGAAAAACTGTTTTTT	CSASLATNEKLFF
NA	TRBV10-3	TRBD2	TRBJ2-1	TGTGCCATCAGACTCCCGACTAGCGGTGGGGATGAGCAGTTCTTC	CAIRLPTSGGDEQFF
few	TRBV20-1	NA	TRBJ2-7	TGCAGTGCTAGAGATAGTCTTAAAACCTACGAGCAGTACTTC	CSARDSLKTYEQYF
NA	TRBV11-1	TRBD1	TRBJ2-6	TGTGCCAGCAGCTTAGACGGAGGACAGGCGGGCTCTGGGGCCAACGTCCTGACTTTC	CASSLDGGQAGSGANVLTF
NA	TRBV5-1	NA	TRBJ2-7	TGCGCCAGCAGTATCTTCCCGGGACGGACCTACGAGCAGTACTTC	CASSIFPGRTYEQYF
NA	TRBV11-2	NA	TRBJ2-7	TGTGCCAGCAGCCAAGACAGGATCAACACAGATACGCAGTACTTC	CASSQDRINTDTQYF
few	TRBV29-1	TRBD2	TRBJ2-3	TGCAGCGTAGACCCCTGGGGTAGCGGGGATAGAGATACGCAGTATTTT	CSVDPWGSGDRDTQYF
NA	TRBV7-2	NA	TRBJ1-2	TGTGCCAGCAGTTTAGTAGGGGCAGGAGGCTACACCTTC	CASSLVGAGGYTF
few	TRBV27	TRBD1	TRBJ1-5	TGTGCCAGCAGTCACGACAGGGGCGGTCAGCCCCAGCATTTT	CASSHDRGGQPQHF
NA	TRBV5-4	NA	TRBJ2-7	TGTGCCAGCAGTTACGGTGGAGGGTTTTTCAGCGATGAGCAGTACTTC	CASSYGGGFFSDEQYF
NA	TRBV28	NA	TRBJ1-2	TGTGCCAGCAGCTCCCAGGTCCCTGGCTACACCTTC	CASSSQVPGYTF
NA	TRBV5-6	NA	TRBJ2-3	TGTGCCAGCAGCGACGGATCCCCTAGAGCCCGAGCACACTCAGATACGCAGTATTTT	CASSDGSPRARAHSDTQYF
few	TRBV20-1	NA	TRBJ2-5	TGCAGTGCTAGAGATCTACTTACGGTAATCTACAATGAGCAGTACTTC	CSARDLLTVIYNEQYF
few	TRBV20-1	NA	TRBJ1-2	TGCAGTGCTTACAATAACTATGGCTACACCTTC	CSAYNNYGYTF
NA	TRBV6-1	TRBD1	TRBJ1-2	TGTGCCAGCACCCGGGACAGGGGTAGTGGCTACACCTTC	CASTRDRGSGYTF
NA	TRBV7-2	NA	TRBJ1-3	TGTGCCAGCAGCTTCGGCCAGGCCGGCAACACCATATATTTT	CASSFGQAGNTIYF
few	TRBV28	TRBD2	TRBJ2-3	TGTGCCAGCTCTGTCTCTCCTGGGCGGGAGACAGATACGCAGTATTTT	CASSVSPGRETDTQYF
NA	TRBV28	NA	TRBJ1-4	TGTGCCAGCAGTCCTGATGGCAGGGCTGAAAAACTGTTTTTT	CASSPDGRAEKLFF
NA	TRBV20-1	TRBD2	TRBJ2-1	TGCAGTGCTACTAGCGGGGAGTACAATGAGCAGTTCTTC	CSATSGEYNEQFF
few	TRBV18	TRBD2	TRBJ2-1	TGTGCCAGCTCACCATCAGGACTAGCGTACAATGAGCAGTTCTTC	CASSPSGLAYNEQFF
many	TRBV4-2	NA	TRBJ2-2	TGTGCCAGCAGCCAATGGTTAGTAGCGGAGCCGAGCACCGGGGAGCTGTTTTTT	CASSQWLVAEPSTGELFF
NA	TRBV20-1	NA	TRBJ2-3	TGCAGTGCTAATCCGGGGCCAGATACGCAGTATTTT	CSANPGPDTQYF
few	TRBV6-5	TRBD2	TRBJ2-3	TGTGCCAGCAGTACTAGCGGGGGGGTGACAGATACGCAGTATTTT	CASSTSGGVTDTQYF
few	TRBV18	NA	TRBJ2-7	TGTGCCAGCTCACCAGTACGCGGGGAGCAGTACTTC	CASSPVRGEQYF
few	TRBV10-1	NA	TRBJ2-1	TGCGCCAGCAGTCCCGGGACGGGGAGCTCCTACAATGAGCAGTTCTTC	CASSPGTGSSYNEQFF